This TCR beta chain appears in the sequencing data of a study of T cell responses to AZD1222 COVID-19 vaccine. Profiling relied on immunoSEQ multiplex PCR, and the TCRdb table lists in-frame clones only, not all of them. This table has some 81,000 clones, around nine tenths appearing once. The CDR3 sequence is 15 residues long. The V end lost 1 base, the J end lost 0 bases, and 10 bases lay between the germline ends. Germline lookup yields CDR1 SGHAT and CDR2 FQNNGV. Study-level findings and limits: Repertoires were obtained only post-peak T cell response.

This clone occurred many times. Antigen: not known. Material: peripheral blood, obtained 28 days after the second AZD1222 dose. This clonotype was sampled from an adult who received the AZD1222 COVID-19 vaccine. The genes are TRBV11-2 and TRBJ2-7; D unclear. The CDR3 DNA is TGTGCCAGCAGCTTAGCGGGCGGTAGCTCCTACGAGCAGTACTTC. Its protein product is CASSLAGGSSYEQYF.